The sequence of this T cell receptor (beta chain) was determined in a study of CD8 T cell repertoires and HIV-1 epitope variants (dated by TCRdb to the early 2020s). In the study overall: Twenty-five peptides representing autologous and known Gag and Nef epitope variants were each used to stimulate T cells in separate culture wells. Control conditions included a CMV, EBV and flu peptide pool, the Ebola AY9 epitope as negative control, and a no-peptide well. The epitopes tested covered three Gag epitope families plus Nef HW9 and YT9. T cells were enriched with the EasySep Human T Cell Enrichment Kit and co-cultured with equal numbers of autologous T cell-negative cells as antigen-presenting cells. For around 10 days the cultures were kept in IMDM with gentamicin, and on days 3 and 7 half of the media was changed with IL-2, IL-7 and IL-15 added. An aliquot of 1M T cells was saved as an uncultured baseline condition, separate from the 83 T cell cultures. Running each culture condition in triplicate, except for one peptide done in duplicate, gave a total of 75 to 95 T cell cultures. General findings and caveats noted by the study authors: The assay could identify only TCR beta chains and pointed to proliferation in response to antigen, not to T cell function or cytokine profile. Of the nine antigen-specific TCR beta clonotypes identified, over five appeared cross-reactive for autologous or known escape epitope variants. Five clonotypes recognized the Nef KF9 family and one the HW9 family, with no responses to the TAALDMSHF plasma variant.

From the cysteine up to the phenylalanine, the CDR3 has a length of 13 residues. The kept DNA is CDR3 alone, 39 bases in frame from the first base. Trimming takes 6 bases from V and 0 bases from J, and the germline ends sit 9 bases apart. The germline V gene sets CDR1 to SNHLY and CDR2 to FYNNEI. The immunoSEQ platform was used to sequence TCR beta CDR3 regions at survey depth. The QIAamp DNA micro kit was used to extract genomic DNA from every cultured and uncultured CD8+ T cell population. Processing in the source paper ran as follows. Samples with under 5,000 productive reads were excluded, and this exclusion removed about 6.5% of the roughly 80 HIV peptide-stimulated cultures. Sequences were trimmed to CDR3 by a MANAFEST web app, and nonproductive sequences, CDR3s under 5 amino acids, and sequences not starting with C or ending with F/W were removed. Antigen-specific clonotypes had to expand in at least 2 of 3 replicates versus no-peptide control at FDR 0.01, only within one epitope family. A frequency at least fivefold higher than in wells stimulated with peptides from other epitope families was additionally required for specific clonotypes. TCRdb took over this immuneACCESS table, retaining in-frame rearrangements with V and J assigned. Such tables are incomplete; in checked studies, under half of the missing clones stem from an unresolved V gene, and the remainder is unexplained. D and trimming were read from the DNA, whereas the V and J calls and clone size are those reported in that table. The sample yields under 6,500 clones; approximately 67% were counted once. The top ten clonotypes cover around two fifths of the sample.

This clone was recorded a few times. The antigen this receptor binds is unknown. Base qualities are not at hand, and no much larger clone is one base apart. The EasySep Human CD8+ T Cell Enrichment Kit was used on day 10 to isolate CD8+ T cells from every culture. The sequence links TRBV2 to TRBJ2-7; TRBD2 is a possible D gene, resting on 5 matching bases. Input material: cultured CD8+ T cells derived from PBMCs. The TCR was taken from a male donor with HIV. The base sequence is TGTGCCAGCAGGGACCGGGACTCCTACGAGCAGTACTTC. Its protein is CASRDRDSYEQYF.